These T cell receptor beta chains were read from a single sample in a study of blood T cell repertoires in COVID-19. TCRdb's copy holds only in-frame clones and misses some; the assay was immunoSEQ multiplex PCR. The sample has roughly 220,000 clones; less than 85% are singletons. Sequencing was performed on peripheral blood. The receptor set was obtained from a woman in her 70s with acute or convalescent COVID-19. CDR3s include the opening cysteine and the closing phenylalanine or tryptophan. A D gene is named only where the DNA matches it firmly. Some rows mark clone size as missing; the rest say once, few, many or name a class of expanded clone.

D: TRBD2; V: TRBV28; size: NA; J: TRBJ2-1; DNA: TGTGCCAGCAGTGCGACCCGACTAGCGGGGACGAATGATGAGCAGTTCTTC; CDR3: CASSATRLAGTNDEQFF
D: TRBD1; V: TRBV24-1; size: NA; J: TRBJ1-5; DNA: TGTGCCTCCCCGGGACAGGCCGCCAATCAGCCCCAGCATTTT; CDR3: CASPGQAANQPQHF
D: TRBD1; V: TRBV30; size: NA; J: TRBJ1-1; DNA: TGTGCCTGGAGTCAGGGGGCGAACACTGAAGCTTTCTTT; CDR3: CAWSQGANTEAFF
D: TRBD2; V: TRBV7-2; size: once; J: TRBJ2-7; DNA: TGTGCCAGCAGCTTACTCAGCGGGAGGGCCAACGAGCAGTACTTC; CDR3: CASSLLSGRANEQYF
D: TRBD2; V: TRBV5-1; size: NA; J: TRBJ2-1; DNA: TGCGCCAGCAGCCCGGGACCTAGCGGGACCTACAATGAGCAGTTCTTC; CDR3: CASSPGPSGTYNEQFF
D: TRBD2; V: TRBV28; size: NA; J: TRBJ2-3; DNA: TGTGCCAGCACCCTCGCGTCGGGGGGAGGCACAGATACGCAGTATTTT; CDR3: CASTLASGGGTDTQYF
D: NA; V: TRBV10-3; size: NA; J: TRBJ1-4; DNA: TGTGCCATCAACGGGGGATGGGATGAAAAACTGTTTTTT; CDR3: CAINGGWDEKLFF
D: TRBD1; V: TRBV6-5; size: NA; J: TRBJ2-1; DNA: TGTGCCAGCAGAGCGGACAGGAGGCAGTTCTTC; CDR3: CASRADRRQFF
D: NA; V: TRBV5-5; size: NA; J: TRBJ1-4; DNA: TGTGCCAGCAGCTTGGCATGGGGGGGTTATGAAAAACTGTTTTTT; CDR3: CASSLAWGGYEKLFF
D: NA; V: TRBV25-1; size: NA; J: TRBJ2-1; DNA: TGTGCCAGCAGTGAATATACGACAGGCGAGCAGTTCTTC; CDR3: CASSEYTTGEQFF